This is a list of T cell receptor beta chains from one sample in a study of T cell responses to AZD1222 COVID-19 vaccine. Data came from immunoSEQ multiplex PCR; TCRdb stores just in-frame clones and leaves some out. The sample lists roughly 100,000 clones; less than 90% were seen once. The sample consisted of peripheral blood, taken on day 0 of AZD1222 vaccination. The receptors come from an adult in good health. CDR3s include the opening cysteine and the closing phenylalanine or tryptophan. A D gene is named only where the DNA matches it firmly. A clone size is listed for some rows: how often the clone was seen (once, few, many), or a class if it is expanded.

>TRBJ1-3|12|NA|TRBV6-2/TRBV6-3|NA
TGTGCCAGCAGTTACTATGGAAACACCATATATTTT
CASSYYGNTIYF
>TRBJ1-2|14|NA|TRBV4-1|NA
TGCGCCAGCAGCCAGGGTCGGGATAACTATGGCTACACCTTC
CASSQGRDNYGYTF
>TRBJ1-2|15|NA|TRBV9|NA
TGTGCCAGCAGCGCCCAATTGGGACTGCCGAGTGGCTACACCTTC
CASSAQLGLPSGYTF
>TRBJ2-6|17|TRBD1|TRBV4-3|NA
TGCGCCAGCAGCCAAGAGACAGGGCCCTCTGGGGCCAACGTCCTGACTTTC
CASSQETGPSGANVLTF
>TRBJ1-6|15|NA|TRBV28|NA
TGTGCCAGCAGTTTATCGCAGGGCAACAATTCACCCCTCCACTTT
CASSLSQGNNSPLHF
>TRBJ2-5|16|TRBD1|TRBV7-6|few
TGTGCCAGCAGCTTAGAATCCGGACAGGGAGGAGAGACCCAGTACTTC
CASSLESGQGGETQYF
>TRBJ1-2|17|TRBD1|TRBV4-3|NA
TGCGCCAGCAGCCCCGGAACAACCTGGACAGGGGCCTATGGCTACACCTTC
CASSPGTTWTGAYGYTF
>TRBJ1-1|15|TRBD1|TRBV6-5|NA
TGTGCCAGCAGTTCGGACAGGTTGGTGGACACTGAAGCTTTCTTT
CASSSDRLVDTEAFF
>TRBJ2-7|18|TRBD2|TRBV4-1|NA
TGCGCCAGCAGCCAAGAGGTAGCTAGCGGGAGGGCCGGCTACGAGCAGTACTTC
CASSQEVASGRAGYEQYF
>TRBJ2-3|16|TRBD2|TRBV7-2|NA
TGTGCCAGCAGCTTAGGACTAGCGGGGTTGACAGATACGCAGTATTTT
CASSLGLAGLTDTQYF
>TRBJ1-1|13|NA|TRBV7-2|NA
TGTGCCAGCAGCTTCGCAGGGAACACTGAAGCTTTCTTT
CASSFAGNTEAFF
>TRBJ1-3|16|TRBD1|TRBV19|NA
TGTGCCAGTAGTCCCGGACAGGGGACCTCTGGAAACACCATATATTTT
CASSPGQGTSGNTIYF
>TRBJ1-2|14|TRBD1|TRBV5-1|NA
TGCGCCAGCAGCTTGGAAGGACAGGCCTATGGCTACACCTTC
CASSLEGQAYGYTF
>TRBJ2-7|14|NA|TRBV6-5|once
TGTGCCAGCAGTTACTCGAGGTCAGTCTACGAGCAGTACTTC
CASSYSRSVYEQYF
>TRBJ2-6|15|NA|TRBV19|NA
TGTGCCAGTAGTATCGCAGGGTGGGGGGCCAACGTCCTGACTTTC
CASSIAGWGANVLTF
>TRBJ1-5|15|NA|TRBV29-1|NA
TGCAGCGTTGTAATAGTTGGGGGTCTGAGTCAGCCCCAGCATTTT
CSVVIVGGLSQPQHF
>TRBJ2-7|14|NA|TRBV7-2|NA
TGTGCCAGCGGGGGCCGGACTAGGGGCTACGAGCAGTACTTC
CASGGRTRGYEQYF
>TRBJ2-5|15|TRBD1|TRBV28|NA
TGTGCCAGCAAATTGGGGGACAGGGGGCGGGAGACCCAGTACTTC
CASKLGDRGRETQYF
>TRBJ1-1|16|TRBD1|TRBV19|NA
TGTGCCAGTAGTATACGAGGCGGACAGGTAGACACTGAAGCTTTCTTT
CASSIRGGQVDTEAFF
>TRBJ2-2|13|NA|TRBV7-3|NA
TGTGCCAGCGCCAGATCGAACACCGGGGAGCTGTTTTTT
CASARSNTGELFF
>TRBJ2-1|16|TRBD2|TRBV14|NA
TGTGCCAGCAGCCCACCCGGGACTAGCGGGAGAAATGAGCAGTTCTTC
CASSPPGTSGRNEQFF
>TRBJ2-7|13|NA|TRBV7-2|NA
TGTGCCAGCAGCCCCAACAGGGGGGGCGAGCAGTACTTC
CASSPNRGGEQYF
>TRBJ2-6|16|NA|TRBV7-9|NA
TGTGCCAGCAGCATAGACACAGCCTCTGGGGCCAACGTCCTGACTTTC
CASSIDTASGANVLTF
>TRBJ2-7|15|TRBD1|TRBV27|NA
TGTGCCAGCAGTCCACTCCGGGACAGGGTCCACGAGCAGTACTTC
CASSPLRDRVHEQYF
>TRBJ2-1|14|TRBD2|TRBV7-2|NA
TGTGCCAGCAGTAAAAGCGGGGTTTACAATGAGCAGTTCTTC
CASSKSGVYNEQFF
>TRBJ1-2|15|NA|TRBV28|NA
TGTGCCAGCAGTTTAAGCACAGGGACCTACTATGGCTACACCTTC
CASSLSTGTYYGYTF
>TRBJ2-3|14|TRBD2|TRBV19|NA
TGTGCCAGTAGTATAGTGCGGGGGGTAGGTACGCAGTATTTT
CASSIVRGVGTQYF
>TRBJ2-5|16|TRBD1|TRBV19|NA
TGTGCCAGTAGTCCCACCCGACAGGGCGGGCGAGAGACCCAGTACTTC
CASSPTRQGGRETQYF
>TRBJ2-5|14|TRBD2|TRBV7-2|NA
TGTGCCAGCAGCTTACCGGGACTACAAGAGACCCAGTACTTC
CASSLPGLQETQYF
>TRBJ2-1|13|NA|TRBV5-1|NA
TGCGCCAGCAGCCGGGACACTTACAATGAGCAGTTCTTC
CASSRDTYNEQFF
>TRBJ2-2|15|TRBD1|TRBV10-3|NA
TGTGCCATCCGACCGGGACAGGGATGGTCCGGGGAGCTGTTTTTT
CAIRPGQGWSGELFF
>TRBJ1-4|15|NA|TRBV7-6|few
TGTGCCAGCAGCTATACAGCTGCAACTAATGAAAAACTGTTTTTT
CASSYTAATNEKLFF
>TRBJ2-2|14|NA|TRBV7-9|NA
TGTGCCAGCAGAAAGACAGGATACACCGGGGAGCTGTTTTTT
CASRKTGYTGELFF
>TRBJ1-1|12|NA|TRBV7-2|NA
TGTGCCAGCAGCTTAGACCGGGGAGAAGCTTTCTTT
CASSLDRGEAFF
>TRBJ1-5|15|TRBD1|TRBV15|NA
TGTGCCACCAGCAGAACCGGGACAGGATATCAGCCCCAGCATTTT
CATSRTGTGYQPQHF
>TRBJ1-6|15|NA|TRBV28|NA
TGTGCCAGCAGCGGACCTCAGGGGCGAGATTCACCCCTCCACTTT
CASSGPQGRDSPLHF
>TRBJ1-5|15|TRBD1|TRBV7-2|NA
TGTGCCAGCAGCTTAGGTGGGCAGGGGGGTCGGCCCCAGCATTTT
CASSLGGQGGRPQHF
>TRBJ2-1|13|NA|TRBV5-1|NA
TGCGCCAGCAGCTCCCAGGGGCGGAATGAGCAGTTCTTC
CASSSQGRNEQFF
>TRBJ1-2|14|NA|TRBV6-1|NA
TGTGCCAGCAGTGAAGTTGGCAGGGTCTATGGCTACACCTTC
CASSEVGRVYGYTF
>TRBJ1-4|15|NA|TRBV21-1|few
TGTGCCAGCAGCAAAGGCCGGGACAGGGATGAAAAACTGTTTTTT
CASSKGRDRDEKLFF
>TRBJ2-3|15|NA|TRBV20-1|NA
TGCAGTGCTAGTAATCCTTTTACTAGCACAGATACGCAGTATTTT
CSASNPFTSTDTQYF
>TRBJ1-2|16|TRBD1|TRBV28|NA
TGTGCCAGCAGTTCCGCCGGGACAGGGGCGGGCTATGGCTACACCTTC
CASSSAGTGAGYGYTF
>TRBJ2-1|14|TRBD1|TRBV5-1|NA
TGCGCCAGCAGACGCCGGACAGGGTCGAGTGAGCAGTTCTTC
CASRRRTGSSEQFF
>TRBJ1-1|14|TRBD1|TRBV3-1/TRBV3-2|once
TGTGCCAGCAGTCCTCATACAGGGGTAACTGAAGCTTTCTTT
CASSPHTGVTEAFF
>TRBJ1-4|14|NA|TRBV7-9|NA
TGTGCCAGCAGCTTGGAGTCAACTAATGAAAAACTGTTTTTT
CASSLESTNEKLFF
>TRBJ1-2|15|NA|TRBV4-3|few
TGCGCCAGCAGCCAAGATAGGTTCGGAGGGGCTGGCTACACCTTC
CASSQDRFGGAGYTF
>TRBJ1-1|14|NA|TRBV6-5|NA
TGTGCCAGCTTAGCGGGGCAGACCATAGTTGAAGCTTTCTTT
CASLAGQTIVEAFF
>TRBJ1-3|16|TRBD1|TRBV28|NA
TGTGCCAGCAGTTCGGGACAGCGAAGCTCTGGAAACACCATATATTTT
CASSSGQRSSGNTIYF
>TRBJ1-4|15|NA|TRBV4-3|few
TGCGCCAGCAGCCTGGAAGGGAAGACTAATGAAAAACTGTTTTTT
CASSLEGKTNEKLFF
>TRBJ1-2|15|NA|TRBV5-4|once
TGTGCCAGCAGCAGTGGGGGGGTCGGAAACTATGGCTACACCTTC
CASSSGGVGNYGYTF
>TRBJ2-7|15|NA|TRBV19|NA
TGTGCCAGTAGTATGTCTTGGGAGAACTCCTACGAGCAGTACTTC
CASSMSWENSYEQYF
>TRBJ2-1|19|TRBD2|TRBV10-3|NA
TGTGCCATCAGTGAGTCGAAGGGACTAGCGGGAGGGCCCTACAATGAGCAGTTCTTC
CAISESKGLAGGPYNEQFF
>TRBJ1-1|14|NA|TRBV19|NA
TGTGCCAGTACTCTGACGGCCCAGAACACTGAAGCTTTCTTT
CASTLTAQNTEAFF
>TRBJ1-1|16|NA|TRBV5-1|NA
TGCGCCAGCAGCTCGGATCCCGGGACGGCGAACACTGAAGCTTTCTTT
CASSSDPGTANTEAFF
>TRBJ1-1|13|NA|TRBV12-3/TRBV12-4|NA
TGTGCCAGCAGTCTAGTAAGGGACACTGAAGCTTTCTTT
CASSLVRDTEAFF
>TRBJ1-3|17|NA|TRBV28|NA
TGTGCCAGCAGTGCATGGGGGGCGGTACGCTCTGGAAACACCATATATTTT
CASSAWGAVRSGNTIYF
>TRBJ2-2|15|NA|TRBV11-2|few
TGTGCCGTCGGCACACCGAATATGGGGACCGGGGAGCTGTTTTTT
CAVGTPNMGTGELFF
>TRBJ2-3|20|NA|TRBV4-1|few
TGCGCCAGCAGCCAAGATCCCGTGAGAGGAGGGCCCCTAAGCACAGATACGCAGTATTTT
CASSQDPVRGGPLSTDTQYF
>TRBJ2-1|14|NA|TRBV7-9|NA
TGTGCCAGCAGCACTCAGGGCGGTAACAATGAGCAGTTCTTC
CASSTQGGNNEQFF